A single TCR beta chain is shown here with its context. Its specificity is unknown. The data were taken from a study of T cell responses to AZD1222 COVID-19 vaccine. Second doses at about 4 or about 12 weeks were pooled. Study-level points and caveats: Donors were mostly white British, more females; clonal diversity possibly underestimated.

Measured with immunoSEQ multiplex PCR; TCRdb has only the in-frame clones, and not every one. Of roughly 87,000 clones listed, around 89% are singletons. Trimming took off 0 bases at V and 8 bases at J, with 17 bases between the two ends. This CDR3 contains 16 residues. The germline CDR1 and CDR2 sequences are LGHDT and YNNKEL (reference sequence). The receptor was isolated from an adult who received the AZD1222 COVID-19 vaccine. The specimen was peripheral blood, collected 28 days after the second AZD1222 dose. The genes are TRBV3-1 (or the pseudogene TRBV3-2) and TRBJ2-1; maybe TRBD2 (6 bases). CDR3 coding DNA: TGTGCCAGCAGCCAAGAAGGGACCGGCGGGGCCCATGAGCAGTTCTTC. Its translation: CASSQEGTGGAHEQFF.